Shown below are 12 T cell receptor beta chains from a single sample sequenced in a study of blood T cell repertoires in COVID-19. The assay was immunoSEQ multiplex PCR, and TCRdb's table has in-frame clones only and misses some. Here the sample spans a few hundred thousand clones, 82% being singletons. The sample consisted of PBMCs or T cells enriched from blood (not recorded which). The source is an older woman who had recovered from COVID-19.

This rearrangement joins TRBV6-5 to TRBJ1-2, with D unclear. The V end lost 4 bases, the J end lost 5 bases, and 14 bases lay between the germline ends. This CDR3 contains 14 residues. CDR1 is MNHEY and CDR2 is SVGAGI in the germline V gene. CDR3 amino acids: CASSFPGSRYGYTF. CDR3 sequence (DNA): TGTGCCAGCAGTTTTCCTGGCAGTCGTTATGGCTACACCTTC.

The rearrangement links TRBV6-2 or TRBV6-3 to TRBJ1-5; D possibly corresponds to TRBD1 (6 bases). V was shortened by 5 bases and J by 6 bases, with 14 bases between the two germline ends. Germline V CDR1 and CDR2: MNHEY, SVGEGT. This CDR3 is 14 amino acids long. The CDR3 sequence is CASSTPGGLQPQHF. CDR3 sequence (DNA): TGTGCCAGCAGTACTCCGGGGGGCCTTCAGCCCCAGCATTTT.

V usage is TRBV11-2 and J usage is TRBJ2-7, with D possibly matching TRBD2 (5 bases). Per the germline V gene, CDR1 is SGHAT and CDR2 is FQNNGV. The CDR3 covers 14 residues. Trimming took 5 bases from V and 2 from J, leaving 13 bases between them. In DNA form, the CDR3 reads TGTGCCAGCAGCCTAGCAGCGCTTACCTACGAGCAGTACTTC. It encodes CASSLAALTYEQYF. Filled out from reference TRBV11-2 and TRBJ2-7, the complete variable domain reads EAGVAQSPRYKIIEKRQSVAFWCNPISGHATLYWYQQILGQGPKLLIQFQNNGVVDDSQLPKDRFSAERLKGVDSTLKIQPAKLEDSAVYLCASSLAALTYEQYFGPGTRLTVT.

The rearrangement links TRBV29-1 to TRBJ1-2; 7 bases align to TRBD1. Trimming removed 3 bases from V and 1 base from J; junction bases left unmatched: 17. CDR1 and CDR2 (germline): SQVTM, ANQGSEA. The CDR3 totals 18 residues. CDR3 protein: CSVEATPDREFFNYGYTF. For the CDR3, the DNA is TGCAGCGTTGAGGCAACTCCCGACAGGGAGTTCTTTAACTATGGCTACACCTTC.

J is TRBJ2-1 and V is TRBV9, with 9 bases that match TRBD2. The germline V gene has CDR1 SGDLS and CDR2 YYNGEE. The CDR3 totals 14 residues. V lost 1 base, J lost 15 bases, and 11 bases stayed unmatched. This CDR3 reads CASSVSPSAGGPFF. DNA of the CDR3: TGTGCCAGCAGCGTATCTCCTTCGGCGGGGGGGCCGTTCTTC.

This clone was seen more than once but under ten times. The chain combines TRBV9 with TRBJ1-1, with TRBD1 identical over 7 bases. The CDR3 runs to 14 residues. Germline V gene data show CDR1 as SGDLS and CDR2 as YYNGEE. The V and J ends lost 4 bases and 1 base, in that order; junction bases with no gene match: 4. The CDR3 spells CASSFTGANTEAFF. The CDR3, as DNA: TGTGCCAGCAGCTTTACAGGGGCGAACACTGAAGCTTTCTTT.

Remarks on this clone: Distinct nucleotide sequences in the sample also encode this CDR3. The CDR3 sequence: CASSVATGEAFF. The CDR3 DNA reads TGTGCCAGCAGCGTAGCGACAGGGGAAGCTTTCTTT. This sequence joins TRBV9 and TRBJ1-1; TRBD1 agrees at 7 bases. Germline V gives CDR1 SGDLS, CDR2 YYNGEE. The V segment lost 0 bases and the J segment 8 bases; nucleotides outside the gene matches: 1. The CDR3 covers 12 residues.

The J gene is TRBJ2-2, the V gene TRBV19; maybe TRBD1 (6 bases). CDR1 and CDR2 (germline): LNHDA, SQIVND (reference sequence). The V end lost 4 bases, the J end lost 3 bases, and 9 bases lay between the germline ends. The CDR3 is made up of 14 amino acids. The CDR3 DNA reads TGTGCCAGTAGTAGGACAGACTACACCGGGGAGCTGTTTTTT. The encoded protein is CASSRTDYTGELFF.

The chain couples TRBV5-1 to TRBJ2-5; TRBD1 matches 8 bases. This CDR3 contains 15 residues. Germline CDR1 SGHRS, CDR2 YFSETQ. Trimming took 3 bases from V and 2 from J; bases not matched to a gene: 6. The DNA of the CDR3 is TGCGCCAGCAGCTCCCCAGGACAGGGACAAGAGACCCAGTACTTC. The encoded protein is CASSSPGQGQETQYF.

This clone was seen many times. J is TRBJ2-3 and V is TRBV30; 7 positions agree with TRBD2. The CDR3 is made up of 14 amino acids. The V gene end was trimmed by 2 bases and the J gene end by 3 bases; junction bases not matched to a gene: 5. Germline V lookup: CDR1 GTSNPN, CDR2 SVGIG (reference sequence). CDR3: CAWSPGGGTDTQYF. DNA of the CDR3: TGTGCCTGGAGTCCGGGAGGAGGGACAGATACGCAGTATTTT.

This sequence joins TRBV5-1 and TRBJ1-1; TRBD1 is a possible D gene (5 bases). V lost 1 base and J 8 bases, leaving 9 bases between the germline ends. Germline CDR1 reads SGHRS; CDR2 reads YFSETQ. This CDR3 region has 12 residues. The chain's CDR3 is CASSLQGSEAFF. CDR3 sequence (DNA): TGCGCCAGCAGCTTGCAGGGTTCGGAAGCTTTCTTT.

This sequence joins TRBV10-3 and TRBJ2-3; 8 bases fit TRBD1. Germline assignment: CDR1 ENHRY and CDR2 SYGVKD. The V and J ends lost 6 bases and 4 bases, in that order; junction bases with no gene match: 6. The CDR3 length is 14 residues. The chain's CDR3 is CAIRQGAAADTQYF. The DNA for the CDR3 is TGTGCCATCAGGCAGGGGGCGGCAGCAGATACGCAGTATTTT.